The 28 T cell receptor beta chains in this list originate from one sample, sequenced in a study of blood T cell repertoires in COVID-19. Libraries were prepared by immunoSEQ multiplex PCR; TCRdb keeps only in-frame clonotypes and omits some of them. The profile covers approximately 250,000 clones, with 75% to 85% appearing a single time and roughly 5.3% taken by the ten largest. Source material: peripheral blood. Receptors originate from a man aged 50 to 60 with COVID-19, enrolled during active disease.

The chain combines TRBV30 with TRBJ1-4, with D possibly TRBD1 on 6 matching bases. There are 13 residues in the CDR3. V shed 5 bases and J shed 5 bases, with 12 bases lying between them. Germline CDR1 and CDR2: GTSNPN and SVGIG (reference sequence). The CDR3 sequence: CAWEGGQNEKLFF. The CDR3 DNA is TGTGCCTGGGAGGGGGGGCAAAATGAAAAACTGTTTTTT.

This chain uses TRBV4-1 with TRBJ2-7, with TRBD1 identical over 7 bases. From germline, CDR1 is MGHRA and CDR2 YSYEKL. The CDR3 covers 15 residues. V lost 3 bases, J lost 1 base, and 6 bases stayed unmatched. The CDR3 DNA is TGCGCCAGCAGCCATTCCCAGGGGGTATCCTACGAGCAGTACTTC. Its protein is CASSHSQGVSYEQYF.

This rearrangement joins TRBV27 to TRBJ1-5; no clear D gene. Germline V gene sequence: CDR1 MNHEY, CDR2 SMNVEV (reference sequence). This CDR3 spans 14 amino acids. V lost 5 bases, J lost 1 base, and 9 bases lay in between. The CDR3 DNA reads as TGTGCCAGCAGTGGGAGGCCCAGCAATCAGCCCCAGCATTTT. Residues: CASSGRPSNQPQHF.

This clone was detected a few times. The V call is TRBV14, the J call TRBJ2-4; D might be TRBD2 (6 bases). CDR3 length equals 14 residues. V lost 1 base and J lost 8, with 12 bases in between. CDR1 and CDR2 (germline): SGHDN, FVKESK. CDR3 region: CASSQGGGSDIQYF. In nucleotides, the CDR3 is TGTGCCAGCAGCCAAGGTGGGGGGTCGGACATTCAGTACTTC.

The chain has TRBV5-1 and TRBJ2-7; D is possibly TRBD1 (6 bases). CDR1 is SGHRS, CDR2 YFSETQ, per germline. The CDR3 totals 14 residues. V was clipped by 0 bases and J by 3 bases, with 10 bases between them. The CDR3 reads CASSLGQDVYEQYF. DNA for the CDR3: TGCGCCAGCAGCTTGGGACAGGATGTCTACGAGCAGTACTTC.

V and J are TRBV5-4 and TRBJ1-6; D is unclear. The CDR3 contains 14 residues. Trimming took 3 bases from V and 10 from J, leaving 14 bases between them. Germline V CDR1 and CDR2: SGHNT, YYREEE (reference sequence). The CDR3 here is CASSSSSGISPLHF. CDR3 coding DNA: TGTGCCAGCAGCTCGTCTTCGGGGATCTCACCCCTCCACTTT.

This rearrangement joins TRBV4-1 to TRBJ2-5; 13 bases align to TRBD2. The CDR3 is 17 residues long. Germline assignment: CDR1 MGHRA and CDR2 YSYEKL. Trimming cost V 4 bases and J 5 bases; bases outside gene matches: 10. In DNA, the CDR3 is TGCGCCAGCAGCCTACGGACTAGCGGGGGTCTCGGGGAGACCCAGTACTTC. Its translation is CASSLRTSGGLGETQYF.

The rearrangement uses TRBV15 and TRBJ1-2; the D is unclear. V was shortened by 3 bases and J by 3 bases, with 14 bases between the two germline ends. Per the germline V gene, CDR1 is LNHNV and CDR2 is YYDKDF (reference sequence). This CDR3 spans 15 amino acids. The CDR3 DNA follows: TGTGCCACCAGCAGGGCGCTAGAGAGGGACTATGGCTACACCTTC. Its translation is CATSRALERDYGYTF.

The chain carries TRBV14 and TRBJ2-7; TRBD1 aligns across 10 bases. CDR3 length equals 16 residues. Trimming cost V 1 base and J 3 bases; bases outside gene matches: 6. In germline, CDR1 is SGHDN, CDR2 FVKESK. CDR3 loop: CASSQASWTGGYEQYF. The CDR3 DNA reads as TGTGCCAGCAGCCAAGCCTCTTGGACAGGGGGCTACGAGCAGTACTTC.

About this clone itself: Mismatch with germline at one junction end may stem from a read error. The rearrangement links TRBV7-7 to TRBJ2-7, with 13 bases aligning to TRBD2. The V gene's germline CDR1 is SSHAT and CDR2 FNYEAQ (reference sequence). CDR3 length equals 16 residues. DNA of the CDR3: TGTGCTAGCAGCGTACGGACTAGCGGGGGATCCTACGAGCAGTACTTC. Translation gives CASSVRTSGGSYEQYF.

V usage is TRBV28 and J usage is TRBJ1-2, with D perhaps matching TRBD1 (6 bases). This CDR3 is 13 amino acids long. CDR1 and CDR2 from the germline V gene are MDHEN and SYDVKM. The germline V and J ends were trimmed by 6 bases and 4 bases, with 12 bases remaining between them. The CDR3 sequence: CASRRGGPYGYTF. CDR3 coding DNA: TGTGCCAGCAGGCGTGGGGGCCCCTATGGCTACACCTTC.

This clone was counted a few times. This sequence joins TRBV2 and TRBJ1-5; TRBD1 might be the D (6 bases). CDR1 SNHLY and CDR2 FYNNEI come from the germline V gene. V was pared by 2 bases and J by 5 bases, with 16 bases between. CDR3 length: 16 residues. The CDR3 region is CASSESKTGAHQPQHF. CDR3 DNA sequence: TGTGCCAGCAGTGAATCTAAGACAGGCGCTCATCAGCCCCAGCATTTT.

The gene calls are TRBV15 and TRBJ1-1; 8 bases agree with TRBD1. The CDR3 has 18 amino acids. Germline CDR1 LNHNV, CDR2 YYDKDF (reference sequence). J gave up 1 base and V 0 bases, and 10 bases lay outside the gene matches. CDR3 DNA: TGTGCCACCAGCAGAGATAGTTTGGACAGGGTCACGAACACTGAAGCTTTCTTT. Amino acids: CATSRDSLDRVTNTEAFF.

The chain joins TRBV5-8 to TRBJ2-2, with D possibly TRBD2 on 6 matching bases. CDR1 and CDR2 (germline): SGHTS, YDEGEE. The CDR3 runs to 15 residues. Between the trimmed V and J ends, which lost 5 bases and 1 base, there was a span of 12 bases. The CDR3: CASRIAGLNTGELFF. DNA of the CDR3: TGTGCCAGCAGGATTGCGGGATTGAACACCGGGGAGCTGTTTTTT.

Here the CDR3 DNA reads TGTGCCAGCAGTTACCGTAGCGGGGCGAGCGTTGGTGAGCAGTTCTTC. It translates to CASSYRSGASVGEQFF. The chain carries TRBV6-2 or TRBV6-3 and TRBJ2-1; 8 bases are a match to TRBD2. The germline CDR1 and CDR2 sequences are MNHEY and SVGEGT. This CDR3 contains 16 residues. J lost 9 bases, V lost 2 bases, and 12 bases had no gene match.

CDR3 in amino acids: CASSEQTGSTDTQYF. The CDR3 nucleotides read TGTGCCAGCAGCGAACAGACGGGTAGCACAGATACGCAGTATTTT. This chain joins TRBV2 and TRBJ2-3; D is unresolved. V lost 6 bases and J lost 0, with 13 bases in between. Germline V gene data show CDR1 as SNHLY and CDR2 as FYNNEI. This CDR3 has 15 residues.

The chain combines TRBV28 with TRBJ2-7; 7 bases match TRBD1. V shed 3 bases, J shed 1 base, and the junction held 9 bases outside the gene matches. CDR1 and CDR2 (germline): MDHEN, SYDVKM. The CDR3 has 16 residues. This CDR3 reads CASSFFGQGVSYEQYF. DNA for the CDR3: TGTGCCAGCAGTTTTTTCGGGCAGGGGGTATCCTACGAGCAGTACTTC.

V usage is TRBV6-5 and J usage is TRBJ2-5; D is uncertain. From germline, CDR1 is MNHEY and CDR2 SVGAGI. The length of the CDR3 is 15 residues. V was shortened by 3 bases and J by 1 base, with 12 bases between the two germline ends. The CDR3 coding sequence is TGTGCCAGCAGTTATTCTTGGGCTACCCAAGAGACCCAGTACTTC. This gives the protein CASSYSWATQETQYF.

This clone was recorded once. The CDR3 coding sequence is TGTGCCAGCAGAGGGGGCGGGTGGGAGGACACTGAAGCTTTCTTT. It specifies CASRGGGWEDTEAFF. The chain recombines TRBV28 with TRBJ1-1; 7 nucleotides line up with TRBD1. Germline CDR1 reads MDHEN; CDR2 reads SYDVKM. The V and J ends lost 6 bases and 3 bases, in that order; junction bases with no gene match: 10. This CDR3 has 15 residues. The full variable domain, with the rest looked up from reference TRBV28 and TRBJ1-1, is DVKVTQSSRYLVKRTGEKVFLECVQDMDHENMFWYRQDPGLGLRLIYFSYDVKMKEKGDIPEGYSVSREKKERFSLILESASTNQTSMYLCASRGGGWEDTEAFFGQGTRLTVV.

This chain uses TRBV19 with TRBJ1-5; unclear D gene. CDR1 and CDR2 (germline): LNHDA, SQIVND (reference sequence). This CDR3 spans 14 amino acids. Trimming pared 3 bases from V and 6 bases from J, leaving 12 bases between. The DNA of the CDR3 is TGTGCCAGTAGTATGCGGGGAGGACCTCAGCCCCAGCATTTT. Its protein product is CASSMRGGPQPQHF. The full variable domain, with the rest looked up from reference TRBV19 and TRBJ1-5, is DGGITQSPKYLFRKEGQNVTLSCEQNLNHDAMYWYRQDPGQGLRLIYYSQIVNDFQKGDIAEGYSVSREKKESFPLTVTSAQKNPTAFYLCASSMRGGPQPQHFGDGTRLSIL.

The V and J genes are TRBV18 and TRBJ2-7; D possibly corresponds to TRBD2 (6 bases). The CDR3 runs 14 residues. CDR1 KGHSH and CDR2 LQKENI come from the germline V gene. Trimming shortened V by 3 bases and J by 2 bases, and 11 bases separated the two germline ends. CDR3 nucleotides: TGTGCCAGCTCACCCGGGACTTCCACCTACGAGCAGTACTTC. Protein sequence: CASSPGTSTYEQYF.

The chain carries TRBV30 and TRBJ2-4; 10 bases fit TRBD1. With V trimmed by 5 bases and J by 0 bases, 16 bases remained unmatched. Germline V gene data show CDR1 as GTSNPN and CDR2 as SVGIG (reference sequence). The CDR3 length is 19 residues. The CDR3 loop reads CAWSRDRGTGRLAKNIQYF. The CDR3 nucleotides are TGTGCCTGGTCCCGGGACAGGGGTACGGGAAGACTAGCCAAAAACATTCAGTACTTC.

This chain uses TRBV10-3 with TRBJ2-7; a weak D match, TRBD1 (5 bases). The CDR3 is 13 residues long. Germline values: CDR1 ENHRY, CDR2 SYGVKD. Trimming cost V 8 bases and J 7 bases, with 18 bases left between them. The CDR3, as DNA: TGTGCCATCGTAGAGACAGCGACGGGTGAGCAGTACTTC. Protein: CAIVETATGEQYF.

The CDR3 coding sequence is TGTGCCAGCAGCGTAGCACAGGAATCACCCCTCCACTTT. Protein sequence: CASSVAQESPLHF. The chain carries TRBV9 and TRBJ1-6, with TRBD1 as a possible D gene (5 bases). With 0 bases removed from V and 10 bases from J, the gap between germline ends came to 8 bases. From germline, CDR1 is SGDLS and CDR2 YYNGEE. This CDR3 contains 13 residues. The full variable domain, rest sourced from reference TRBV9 and TRBJ1-6, is DSGVTQTPKHLITATGQRVTLRCSPRSGDLSVYWYQQSLDQGLQFLIQYYNGEERAKGNILERFSAQQFPDLHSELNLSSLELGDSALYFCASSVAQESPLHFGNGTRLTVT.

The chain couples TRBV7-2 to TRBJ1-6, with D unresolved. The V gene lost 5 bases and the J gene lost 9 bases, with 14 bases spanning the gap. The germline V gene encodes CDR1 SGHTA and CDR2 FQGNSA. CDR3 length equals 14 residues. The CDR3 DNA is TGTGCCAGCAGCCCGATTCGGGCGGGTTCACCCCTCCACTTT. Residues: CASSPIRAGSPLHF.

The chain couples TRBV5-4 to TRBJ1-6; 11 nucleotides agree with TRBD1. Germline values: CDR1 SGHNT, CDR2 YYREEE (reference sequence). CDR3 length: 14 amino acids. The V segment lost 4 bases and the J segment 10 bases; nucleotides outside the gene matches: 4. CDR3 sequence reads: CASSQDRGRSPLHF. The CDR3 DNA reads as TGTGCCAGCAGCCAGGACAGGGGGCGGTCACCCCTCCACTTT.

The rearrangement joins TRBV11-2 to TRBJ1-3; possible D gene TRBD1, 5 bases. V gave up 0 bases and J gave up 0 bases, with 9 bases separating them. Germline CDR1 is SGHAT and CDR2 is FQNNGV. The CDR3 spans 16 residues. The CDR3 here is CASSLDRAHSGNTIYF. CDR3 in DNA: TGTGCCAGCAGCTTAGACAGGGCTCACTCTGGAAACACCATATATTTT.

The CDR3 here is CASSYVTGGRETQYF. CDR3 DNA sequence: TGTGCCAGCAGTTACGTTACAGGGGGCAGAGAGACCCAGTACTTC. The rearrangement joins TRBV6-5 to TRBJ2-5, with TRBD1 identical over 9 bases. The CDR3 has 15 residues. After removal of 2 bases from V and 4 bases from J, the junction contained 5 bases not matched to a gene. Germline V gene data show CDR1 as MNHEY and CDR2 as SVGAGI.